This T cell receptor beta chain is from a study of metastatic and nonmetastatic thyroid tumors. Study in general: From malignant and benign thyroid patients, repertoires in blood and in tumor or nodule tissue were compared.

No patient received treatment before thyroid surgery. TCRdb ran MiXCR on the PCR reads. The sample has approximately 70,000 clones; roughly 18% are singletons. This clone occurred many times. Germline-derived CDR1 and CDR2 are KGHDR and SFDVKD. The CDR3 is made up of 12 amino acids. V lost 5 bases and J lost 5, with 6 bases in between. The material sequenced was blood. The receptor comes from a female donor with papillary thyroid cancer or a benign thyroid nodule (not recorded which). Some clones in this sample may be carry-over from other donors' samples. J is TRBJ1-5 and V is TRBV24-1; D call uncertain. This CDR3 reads CATSVVDQPQHF. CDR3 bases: TGTGCCACCAGTGTGGTTGATCAGCCCCAGCATTTT.